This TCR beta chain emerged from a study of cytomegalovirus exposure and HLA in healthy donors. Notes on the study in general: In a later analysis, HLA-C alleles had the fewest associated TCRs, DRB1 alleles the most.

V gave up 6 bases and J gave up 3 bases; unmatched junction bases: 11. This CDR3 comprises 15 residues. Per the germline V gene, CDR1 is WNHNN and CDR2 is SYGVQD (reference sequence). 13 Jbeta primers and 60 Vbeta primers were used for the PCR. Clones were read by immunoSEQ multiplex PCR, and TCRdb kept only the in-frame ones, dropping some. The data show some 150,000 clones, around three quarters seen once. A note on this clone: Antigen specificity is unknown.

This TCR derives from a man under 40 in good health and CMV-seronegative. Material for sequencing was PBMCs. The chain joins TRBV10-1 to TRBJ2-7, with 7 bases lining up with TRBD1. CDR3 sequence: CASSKRQGSVYEQYF. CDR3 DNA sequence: TGCGCCAGCAGCAAAAGACAGGGAAGCGTCTACGAGCAGTACTTC.